The present entry profiles one T cell receptor (beta chain) with its context. The antigen is not known. Time point noted: week 11, during vaccination. The vaccine gave 300 ug of a 20-mer mutant IDH1 peptide subcutaneously per dose. Donor diagnoses consisted of new WHO grade 3 or 4 IDH1-mutant, ATRX-lost astrocytomas. Some clones are missing from TCRdb's copy, which holds only in-frame ones; the method was immunoSEQ multiplex PCR. The sample lists some 33,000 clones; just under 80% were seen once. The data stem from a study of a mutant IDH1 vaccine in newly diagnosed glioma. Study as a whole: Receipt of radiotherapy, temozolomide, or both preceded the study, and most received both. General observations from the study: Pseudoprogression apparently lacked any relation to changes in top peripheral T cell clonotypes.

This CDR3 has 17 amino acids. Unmatched junction bases numbered 13, after V lost 5 bases and J lost 7 bases. Germline assignment: CDR1 SEHNR and CDR2 FQNEAQ (reference sequence). V usage is TRBV7-9 and J usage is TRBJ1-4; 10 bases agree with TRBD1. The input for sequencing was PBMCs, taken from a glioma patient whose treatment included an IDH1 peptide vaccine. This receptor was identified in a young man with glioma. The CDR3 DNA is TGTGCCAGCAGCCGAAGCTATCCGGGACAGGGGACTGAAAAACTGTTTTTT. This translates into CASSRSYPGQGTEKLFF.